This entry features one T cell receptor beta chain sequence. The antigen is not known. Amplified TCR beta CDR3 regions were obtained using RNA transcripts as template. HTBI-primed first-round RT-PCR preceded second-round multiplex PCR. Via MiXCR, TCRdb re-called the multiplex PCR reads, giving one row per CDR3 protein. This table has over a million distinct CDR3 sequences, about 38% appearing once. The ends were cut back, 5 bases at V and 2 bases at J, with 14 bases in the middle. This CDR3 comprises 15 residues. Hyperthyroidism patients were newly diagnosed, under 2 months' duration, aged 18 to 65. This specimen belongs to a study of Graves' ophthalmopathy and Graves' hyperthyroidism. Study-level results: For predicting ophthalmopathy progression, the model had 70.59% sensitivity and 72.22% specificity.

This chain uses TRBV12-3 or TRBV12-4 with TRBJ2-3, with a tentative D call TRBD2 (6 bases). This sequence originates from an adult man with Graves' hyperthyroidism. Sample: peripheral blood or thyroid tissue (not recorded which). The DNA of the CDR3 is TGTGCCAGCAGTCCCGGGACTCCATTCACAGATACGCAGTATTTT. Translation gives CASSPGTPFTDTQYF.